Listed below are T cell receptor beta chains from one sample, sequenced in a study of blood T cell repertoires in COVID-19. The method was immunoSEQ multiplex PCR; TCRdb's version includes in-frame clones alone and lacks a portion of them. The top ten hold approximately 1.8% of the sample, which has 490,000 or so clones, roughly 88% seen once. The specimen sequenced was PBMCs or T cells enriched from blood (not recorded which). Receptor source: a middle-aged woman who had recovered from COVID-19. The CDR3 runs from the conserved cysteine through the conserved F or W. The D gene is left open where the match is weak. Clone size is shown for a subset of rows, as once, few, many or a class of expanded clone.

d_call	v_call	clone_size	j_call	cdr3_aa	cdr3_nt
TRBD1	TRBV4-1	.	TRBJ1-2	CASSQDGVAGRGGYTF	TGCGCCAGCAGCCAAGATGGGGTGGCGGGCAGGGGGGGCTACACCTTC
TRBD1	TRBV19	.	TRBJ1-3	CASSIGTGLSGNTIYF	TGTGCCAGTAGTATAGGGACAGGGCTTTCCGGAAACACCATATATTTT
TRBD2	TRBV7-2	.	TRBJ2-3	CASSLVGSGASRRGDTQYF	TGTGCCAGCAGCTTAGTTGGAAGCGGGGCGTCTCGACGGGGAGATACGCAGTATTTT
.	TRBV27	.	TRBJ2-6	CASSFAGMAGANVLTF	TGTGCCAGCAGTTTTGCAGGGATGGCTGGGGCCAACGTCCTGACTTTC
.	TRBV7-9	.	TRBJ1-3	CASTGRAFSGNTIYF	TGTGCCAGCACAGGCAGGGCCTTCTCTGGAAACACCATATATTTT
TRBD1	TRBV5-1	.	TRBJ2-1	CASSFTGQGANEQFF	TGCGCCAGCAGCTTTACGGGACAGGGGGCCAATGAGCAGTTCTTC
.	TRBV7-8	.	TRBJ2-1	CASSVPTTGRIEQFF	TGTGCCAGCAGCGTCCCGACGACAGGGAGGATTGAGCAGTTCTTC
TRBD2	TRBV6-5	.	TRBJ2-1	CASSYVAGPYNEQFF	TGTGCCAGCAGTTACGTAGCGGGACCCTACAATGAGCAGTTCTTC
TRBD2	TRBV29-1	.	TRBJ2-3	CSVEGLLAGPDTQYF	TGCAGCGTTGAAGGGTTGCTAGCGGGGCCAGATACGCAGTATTTT
TRBD2	TRBV3-1/TRBV3-2	.	TRBJ2-3	CASSPQEEDEEGGSPTDTQYF	TGTGCCAGCAGCCCGCAAGAGGAAGACGAGGAGGGCGGGAGTCCCACAGATACGCAGTATTTT
TRBD1	TRBV27	.	TRBJ2-7	CASSLRDSIYEQYF	TGTGCCAGCAGTCTCCGGGACAGTATATACGAGCAGTACTTC
TRBD1	TRBV12-3/TRBV12-4	.	TRBJ1-2	CASSPTGIYGYTF	TGTGCCAGCAGCCCGACAGGGATCTATGGCTACACCTTC
.	TRBV5-1	.	TRBJ1-1	CASSGGGAAFF	TGCGCCAGCAGCGGCGGTGGAGCAGCTTTCTTT
TRBD1	TRBV18	.	TRBJ1-1	CASSTGTGGGEAFF	TGTGCCAGCTCAACAGGGACAGGCGGGGGTGAAGCTTTCTTT
.	TRBV7-2	.	TRBJ1-2	CASSLLGEGVGYGYTF	TGTGCCAGCAGCCTTCTCGGGGAGGGAGTAGGCTATGGCTACACCTTC
.	TRBV14	.	TRBJ1-1	CASSQRLGDAFF	TGTGCCAGCAGCCAAAGGCTGGGCGACGCTTTCTTT
.	TRBV7-9	few	TRBJ1-2	CASSFGQQDGYTF	TGTGCCAGCAGCTTTGGACAGCAAGATGGCTACACCTTC
TRBD2	TRBV2	.	TRBJ2-1	CASKRLAGGPRNEQFF	TGTGCCAGTAAAAGACTAGCGGGAGGGCCAAGGAATGAGCAGTTCTTC
.	TRBV9	.	TRBJ2-5	CASPGPPGVETQYF	TGTGCCAGCCCGGGGCCCCCGGGGGTGGAGACCCAGTACTTC
.	TRBV6-6	.	TRBJ2-7	CASSYWAGEQYF	TGTGCCAGCAGTTACTGGGCAGGGGAGCAGTACTTC
.	TRBV27	.	TRBJ2-5	CASSSGRGQETQYF	TGTGCCAGCAGTTCCGGGAGAGGTCAAGAGACCCAGTACTTC
.	TRBV19	once	TRBJ2-5	CASSLYQETQYF	TGTGCCAGTAGTCTTTACCAAGAGACCCAGTACTTC
TRBD1	TRBV9	.	TRBJ1-2	CASSLGQQGGYTF	TGTGCCAGCAGCTTGGGGCAACAGGGGGGCTACACCTTC
.	TRBV6-5	.	TRBJ1-2	CATGPGHHYGYTF	TGTGCCACCGGACCGGGACACCACTATGGCTACACCTTC
.	TRBV20-1	.	TRBJ1-2	CSSTGSLGYTF	TGCAGCTCTACAGGGTCTCTGGGCTACACCTTC
TRBD2	TRBV13	.	TRBJ2-7	CASSVLAQPPYEQYF	TGTGCCAGCAGCGTACTAGCGCAACCCCCTTACGAGCAGTACTTC
.	TRBV7-9	.	TRBJ1-2	CASSSSQENYGYTF	TGTGCCAGCAGCTCTTCCCAGGAAAACTATGGCTACACCTTC
TRBD1	TRBV6-5	.	TRBJ1-4	CASSSTTGSEKLFF	TGTGCCAGCAGTTCCACGACAGGGAGTGAAAAACTGTTTTTT
TRBD1	TRBV11-3	.	TRBJ2-5	CASSFVQGARETQYF	TGTGCCAGCAGCTTCGTACAGGGGGCGCGGGAGACCCAGTACTTC
.	TRBV6-5	.	TRBJ1-5	CASRQGNQPQHF	TGTGCCAGCAGACAGGGCAATCAGCCCCAGCATTTT
TRBD2	TRBV30	.	TRBJ2-1	CAWSPWGGFQFF	TGTGCCTGGAGTCCCTGGGGGGGATTTCAGTTCTTC
.	TRBV19	.	TRBJ2-7	CASSMVSGALYEQYF	TGTGCCAGTAGTATGGTCTCGGGAGCGCTCTACGAGCAGTACTTC
TRBD1	TRBV6-5	few	TRBJ1-6	CASSTAGTGAPLF	TGTGCCAGCAGTACGGCCGGGACAGGGGCACCGCTCTTT
.	TRBV18	.	TRBJ1-3	CASSPRVPGGENTIYF	TGTGCCAGCTCACCGCGCGTCCCCGGGGGGGAAAACACCATATATTTT
TRBD2	TRBV6-6	.	TRBJ2-7	CASSYGAGRVDEQYF	TGTGCCAGCAGTTACGGGGCAGGGAGGGTCGACGAGCAGTACTTC
TRBD1	TRBV3-1/TRBV3-2	.	TRBJ1-1	CASRQKGTPTGGDPLNTEAFF	TGTGCCAGCAGACAAAAAGGTACCCCGACAGGGGGAGACCCCCTGAACACTGAAGCTTTCTTT
TRBD2	TRBV29-1	.	TRBJ2-4	CSVAGLAGVLAKNIQYF	TGCAGCGTTGCCGGACTAGCGGGGGTCCTAGCCAAAAACATTCAGTACTTC
TRBD1	TRBV7-2	.	TRBJ1-4	CASSLTGQGVREKLFF	TGTGCCAGCAGCTTAACTGGACAGGGGGTTCGGGAAAAACTGTTTTTT
.	TRBV25-1	many	TRBJ1-1	CASSGDTNTEAFF	TGTGCCAGCAGCGGGGATACGAACACTGAAGCTTTCTTT
TRBD1	TRBV15	.	TRBJ2-2	CATSRFPGQGPNTGELFF	TGTGCCACCAGCAGATTCCCGGGACAGGGTCCAAACACCGGGGAGCTGTTTTTT
TRBD1	TRBV6-5	.	TRBJ2-7	CASRKQGISHEQYF	TGTGCCAGCAGGAAACAGGGGATTTCCCACGAGCAGTACTTC
TRBD2	TRBV7-9	.	TRBJ2-5	CASSFASGRYQETQYF	TGTGCCAGCAGCTTTGCAAGCGGGAGGTACCAAGAGACCCAGTACTTC
TRBD1	TRBV6-2/TRBV6-3	.	TRBJ1-1	CASSYLGQTSEAFF	TGTGCCAGCAGTTACCTGGGACAGACCTCTGAAGCTTTCTTT
.	TRBV7-6	.	TRBJ2-1	CASSQTLLLDNEQFF	TGTGCCAGCAGCCAGACATTACTGCTGGACAATGAGCAGTTCTTC
TRBD2	TRBV13	.	TRBJ2-7	CASSPGSGSAYEQYF	TGTGCCAGCAGCCCGGGTAGCGGGTCCGCCTACGAGCAGTACTTC
TRBD2	TRBV27	.	TRBJ2-7	CASSLRQGGSYSYEQYF	TGTGCCAGCAGTTTACGCCAGGGAGGGTCCTACTCCTACGAGCAGTACTTC
TRBD2	TRBV3-1/TRBV3-2	.	TRBJ2-3	CASRNGPGTSGTFTDTQYF	TGTGCCAGCAGAAATGGACCCGGGACTAGCGGGACCTTCACAGATACGCAGTATTTT
.	TRBV5-1	.	TRBJ2-2	CASSLKLFTGELFF	TGCGCCAGCAGCTTGAAACTTTTCACCGGGGAGCTGTTTTTT
TRBD1	TRBV6-5	.	TRBJ1-1	CASSLGTGRAFF	TGTGCCAGCAGTTTGGGGACAGGGAGGGCTTTCTTT
.	TRBV25-1	.	TRBJ1-2	CASSETQDSSYGYTF	TGTGCCAGCAGTGAGACCCAGGACAGCTCGTATGGCTACACCTTC
.	TRBV2	once	TRBJ1-1	CASKVRRMNTEAFF	TGTGCCAGCAAAGTAAGGAGGATGAACACTGAAGCTTTCTTT
.	TRBV11-3	.	TRBJ1-3	CASSLFQGASGNTIYF	TGTGCCAGCAGCTTATTCCAGGGCGCCTCTGGAAACACCATATATTTT
TRBD2	TRBV9	.	TRBJ2-2	CASSVADGRDTGELFF	TGTGCCAGCAGCGTAGCTGACGGGAGGGACACCGGGGAGCTGTTTTTT
TRBD2	TRBV5-4	.	TRBJ2-7	CASSPGLAAYEQYF	TGTGCCAGCAGTCCGGGACTAGCGGCATACGAGCAGTACTTC